Listed below are T cell receptor beta chains from one sample, sequenced in a study of blood T cells in healthy people across ages. Each CDR3 protein gets one entry after TCRdb re-called the 5' RACE reads with MiXCR. The table includes hundreds of thousands of distinct CDR3 sequences, approximately 49% detected once. The sequenced sample consisted of blood. These TCRs come from a man aged 25-40 years in good health. Each CDR3 is given with its conserved first and last residue. The order of the fields is clone size, D gene, V gene, J gene, CDR3 DNA, CDR3 protein. The D gene is left open where the match is weak. Rows may omit the clone size; those that give it use once, few, many or a size class.

clone_size: NA
d_call: NA
v_call: TRBV5-6
j_call: TRBJ1-2
cdr3_nt: TGTGCCAGCAGCTTGGCCGCAAATAGTGGCTACACCTTC
cdr3_aa: CASSLAANSGYTF

clone_size: NA
d_call: NA
v_call: TRBV5-1
j_call: TRBJ2-2
cdr3_nt: TGCGCCAGCAGCCCTTTGCTAGCCGGGGAGCTGTTTTTT
cdr3_aa: CASSPLLAGELFF

clone_size: NA
d_call: NA
v_call: TRBV29-1
j_call: TRBJ1-2
cdr3_nt: TGCAGCGGCCGGACAGACCCCTCCTATGGCTACACCTTC
cdr3_aa: CSGRTDPSYGYTF

clone_size: NA
d_call: TRBD1
v_call: TRBV14
j_call: TRBJ1-1
cdr3_nt: TGTGCCAGCAGCCCCCTTGGGGACAGCGAGTTGAACACTGAAGCTTTCTTT
cdr3_aa: CASSPLGDSELNTEAFF

clone_size: many
d_call: TRBD2
v_call: TRBV2
j_call: TRBJ2-3
cdr3_nt: TGTGCCAGCAGTGAGCACGGGGGGGTCCTAGATACGCAGTATTTT
cdr3_aa: CASSEHGGVLDTQYF

clone_size: NA
d_call: TRBD1
v_call: TRBV4-1
j_call: TRBJ1-1
cdr3_nt: TGCGCCAGCCAACAGGGGCCAGGGTGGGCCACTGAAGCTTTCTTT
cdr3_aa: CASQQGPGWATEAFF

clone_size: few
d_call: TRBD1
v_call: TRBV4-1
j_call: TRBJ2-7
cdr3_nt: TGCGCCAGCAGCCAATTTACAGGGGGCTCATGGTACGAGCAGTACTTC
cdr3_aa: CASSQFTGGSWYEQYF

clone_size: once
d_call: TRBD1
v_call: TRBV4-3
j_call: TRBJ2-5
cdr3_nt: TGCGCCAGCAGCCAAGATGGGGACAGGGGATACAATGAGCAGTACTTC
cdr3_aa: CASSQDGDRGYNEQYF

clone_size: NA
d_call: TRBD1
v_call: TRBV4-1
j_call: TRBJ1-2
cdr3_nt: TGCGCCAGCAGCCAAGATAGTGGGACAGGATATATCTATGGCTACACCTTC
cdr3_aa: CASSQDSGTGYIYGYTF

clone_size: few
d_call: NA
v_call: TRBV6-1
j_call: TRBJ1-4
cdr3_nt: TGTGCCAGCCGATCCGGGACGAGGGACGAAAAACTGTTTTTT
cdr3_aa: CASRSGTRDEKLFF

clone_size: NA
d_call: NA
v_call: TRBV21-1
j_call: TRBJ2-7
cdr3_nt: TGTGCCAGCAGCAAAGGGGAAGACCGTAAAAGCTCCTACGAGCAGTACTTC
cdr3_aa: CASSKGEDRKSSYEQYF

clone_size: NA
d_call: NA
v_call: TRBV29-1
j_call: TRBJ1-1
cdr3_nt: TGCAGCGTTGGGGAAGGGAACACTGAAGCTTTCTTT
cdr3_aa: CSVGEGNTEAFF

clone_size: NA
d_call: TRBD1
v_call: TRBV20-1
j_call: TRBJ2-5
cdr3_nt: TGCAGTGCTAGCGGGACAGGGGGCGTTTCAATAGAGACCCAGTACTTC
cdr3_aa: CSASGTGGVSIETQYF

clone_size: NA
d_call: NA
v_call: TRBV4-3
j_call: TRBJ1-2
cdr3_nt: TGCGCCAGCAGCCAAGAAAAGGACAGCCCCTTCTATGGCTACACCTTC
cdr3_aa: CASSQEKDSPFYGYTF

clone_size: NA
d_call: NA
v_call: TRBV6-5
j_call: TRBJ2-2
cdr3_nt: TGTGCCCGCCGGATTAGACAGGCGAACACCGGGGAGCTGTTTTTT
cdr3_aa: CARRIRQANTGELFF